Listed below are T cell receptor beta chains from one sample, sequenced in a study of identical twins. In TCRdb, the 5' RACE reads were re-called with MiXCR into one record per CDR3 protein. The sample yields 550,000 to 700,000 distinct CDR3 sequences, more than 9% seen once. These data were also filed under a second study, of yellow fever vaccine responses in identical twins.

The sample was PBMCs. The receptors shown here come from a woman under 30 in good health. The CDR3 runs from the conserved cysteine through the conserved F or W. Each record gives: V gene, CDR3 protein.

v_gene: TRBV29-1
CDR3aa: CSVEDHSLAYEQYF

v_gene: TRBV7-9
CDR3aa: CASSAPPGRFSTDTQYF

v_gene: TRBV29-1
CDR3aa: CSVESKNSYEQYF

v_gene: TRBV12-3/TRBV12-4
CDR3aa: CASRRLASETQYF

v_gene: TRBV5-1
CDR3aa: CASRQGTLNTEAFF

v_gene: TRBV5-6
CDR3aa: CASSLVGASEQYF

v_gene: TRBV7-9
CDR3aa: CASSLGTKPYNEQFF

v_gene: TRBV4-2
CDR3aa: CASSQEGPDTQYF

v_gene: TRBV20-1
CDR3aa: CSARNTGGDTQYF

v_gene: TRBV5-5
CDR3aa: CASSSWDQTYEQHF

v_gene: TRBV5-1
CDR3aa: CASSLTGTVGYNEQFF

v_gene: TRBV10-3
CDR3aa: CATGQGAGNQPQHF

v_gene: TRBV24-1
CDR3aa: CATTEGRGGGRVLQDYNEQFF

v_gene: TRBV4-3
CDR3aa: CASSQTFWQGSSEQYF

v_gene: TRBV2
CDR3aa: CASRTGVAIQYF

v_gene: TRBV20-1
CDR3aa: CSAIREPYNEQFF

v_gene: TRBV11-2
CDR3aa: CASSLVWGPTDTQYF

v_gene: TRBV18
CDR3aa: CASSPPSSAGVTGELFF

v_gene: TRBV20-1
CDR3aa: CSAPPGYQETQYF

v_gene: TRBV7-2
CDR3aa: CASSFPGMYEQYF

v_gene: TRBV6-2/TRBV6-3
CDR3aa: CASSYSIQNSGQYTGELFF

v_gene: TRBV2
CDR3aa: CASPGLGVGEQFF

v_gene: TRBV28
CDR3aa: CASSFVRGLGTGELFF

v_gene: TRBV25-1
CDR3aa: CASSGGQGGDEQYF

v_gene: TRBV12-3/TRBV12-4
CDR3aa: CASRGGQGNEQFF

v_gene: TRBV24-1
CDR3aa: CATSDERTDLYEQYF

v_gene: TRBV6-5
CDR3aa: CASSYPKSGGHNEQFF

v_gene: TRBV3-1
CDR3aa: CASSQEDRVGYTF

v_gene: TRBV6-2/TRBV6-3
CDR3aa: CASSYGQDISPQHF

v_gene: TRBV5-1
CDR3aa: CASSLGTGEYGELFF

v_gene: TRBV6-4
CDR3aa: CASSDSRGANIQYF

v_gene: TRBV4-2
CDR3aa: CASRLPGSNTEAFF

v_gene: TRBV7-3
CDR3aa: CASSPRGYSYNEQFF

v_gene: TRBV5-1
CDR3aa: CASSLTSRPTDTQYF

v_gene: TRBV5-1
CDR3aa: CASSLPGAGEQFF

v_gene: TRBV29-1
CDR3aa: CSVDPDSNQPQHF

v_gene: TRBV29-1
CDR3aa: CSASPVTDTQYF

v_gene: TRBV10-3
CDR3aa: CAISTDRDDEQFF

v_gene: TRBV28
CDR3aa: CASSGQGVGTDTQYF

v_gene: TRBV6-2/TRBV6-3
CDR3aa: CASQTSNQPQHF

v_gene: TRBV7-8
CDR3aa: CASSSRTGYEQYF

v_gene: TRBV9
CDR3aa: CASSVDGSYTDTQYF

v_gene: TRBV28
CDR3aa: CASSFQDYPYEQYF

v_gene: TRBV12-3/TRBV12-4
CDR3aa: CASSFGQSSYNEQFF

v_gene: TRBV5-1
CDR3aa: CASSPDVRETQYF

v_gene: TRBV18
CDR3aa: CASSPVEGAGYEQYF

v_gene: TRBV6-5
CDR3aa: CASTYSRVGTEAFF

v_gene: TRBV6-2/TRBV6-3
CDR3aa: CASSYSFGGEETQYF

v_gene: TRBV11-2
CDR3aa: CASSSGQTYNEQFF

v_gene: TRBV7-2
CDR3aa: CASSLGDTGNTIYF

v_gene: TRBV12-3/TRBV12-4
CDR3aa: CASSSISGVEETQYF

v_gene: TRBV12-3/TRBV12-4
CDR3aa: CASSYTGGLGANVLTF

v_gene: TRBV11-2
CDR3aa: CASSLVQPLDNEQFF

v_gene: TRBV7-9
CDR3aa: CASSLGTSGQFF

v_gene: TRBV5-1
CDR3aa: CASSLTSGSPNTGELFF

v_gene: TRBV7-2
CDR3aa: CASSSLPRAGSQFF

v_gene: TRBV16
CDR3aa: CASSQLMGPYEQYF

v_gene: TRBV7-2
CDR3aa: CASTPSLGTYEQYF